A single sample gave rise to the 24 T cell receptor beta chains below, sequenced in a study of identical twins' blood T cells. TCRdb processed the 5' RACE reads anew with MiXCR; each CDR3 protein has one entry. The table lists hundreds of thousands of distinct CDR3 sequences, about 28% of them singletons. What was sequenced was PBMCs. The receptors originated from a woman aged 18 to 49 in good health.

The CDR3 coding sequence is TGCAGCGCTTGGGGCGCGGAACTTAGCACAGATACGCAGTATTTT. It is translated as CSAWGAELSTDTQYF. The chain uses TRBV29-1 and TRBJ2-3, with a possible D match to TRBD1 (5 bases). CDR3 length: 15 amino acids. Germline V lookup: CDR1 SQVTM, CDR2 ANQGSEA. The V and J ends lost 7 bases and 0 bases respectively, with 17 bases between them.

This clonotype was observed many times. The gene calls are TRBV29-1 and TRBJ1-1, with D possibly matching TRBD1 (6 bases). V lost 7 bases, J lost 8 bases, and 17 bases lay in between. CDR3 size: 12 residues. Germline V CDR1 and CDR2: SQVTM, ANQGSEA. The CDR3: CSAKQGSPEAFF. The CDR3 DNA follows: TGCAGCGCTAAACAGGGCTCCCCCGAAGCTTTCTTT.

The rearrangement links TRBV7-9 to TRBJ1-1, with 8 bases fitting TRBD1. The CDR3 runs to 13 residues. Losses at the gene ends were 4 bases for V and 8 bases for J; bases not matched to a gene: 6. Germline V CDR1 and CDR2: SEHNR, FQNEAQ (reference sequence). The CDR3 coding sequence is TGTGCCAGCAGCTCGCAGACAGGGGCCGAAGCTTTCTTT. This gives the protein CASSSQTGAEAFF.

In its sample, this clonotype was seen many times. This chain uses TRBV29-1 with TRBJ2-1, with D possibly called TRBD1 or TRBD2 (5 bases each). Looked up from germline, CDR1 is SQVTM and CDR2 is ANQGSEA. This CDR3 is 13 amino acids long. V dropped 3 bases and J dropped 3 bases, with 9 bases sitting between them. CDR3 sequence: CSVEGTVYNEQFF. CDR3 DNA: TGCAGCGTTGAGGGGACCGTCTACAATGAGCAGTTCTTC.

This clonotype has only a few counts. V and J are TRBV14 and TRBJ1-1; D gene unclear. Trimming removed 0 bases at V and 3 bases at J, with 11 bases between. Germline V gives CDR1 SGHDN, CDR2 FVKESK. The CDR3 is 15 residues long. DNA of the CDR3: TGTGCCAGCAGCCAAGATAGGCCAGATTACACTGAAGCTTTCTTT. It encodes CASSQDRPDYTEAFF. The full variable domain, in which reference TRBV14 and TRBJ1-1 provide the parts outside the CDR3, is EAGVTQFPSHSVIEKGQTVTLRCDPISGHDNLYWYRRVMGKEIKFLLHFVKESKQDESGMPNNRFLAERTGGTYSTLKVQPAELEDSGVYFCASSQDRPDYTEAFFGQGTRLTVV.

The rearrangement uses TRBV20-1 and TRBJ1-2, with D possibly TRBD1 on 6 matching bases. This CDR3 comprises 12 residues. Trimming removed 7 bases from V and 2 bases from J, with 11 bases in between. Germline CDR1 is DFQATT and CDR2 is SNEGSKA (reference sequence). CDR3 amino acids: CSVTTGNYGYTF. The CDR3 coding sequence is TGCAGTGTCACAACAGGGAACTATGGCTACACCTTC.

With respect to this clonotype: A much larger clone differs from this one at a single base, so this may be a read error. This chain uses TRBV5-1 with TRBJ2-2; no clear D gene. V lost 4 bases, J lost 5 bases, and 9 bases lay in between. Germline V gene lookup returns CDR1 SGHRS and CDR2 YFSETQ. The CDR3 has 13 amino acids. The CDR3 coding sequence is TGCGCCAGCAGCCCCCAGGAAACCGGGGAGCTGTTTTTT. The encoded protein is CASSPQETGELFF.

This rearrangement joins TRBV5-6 to TRBJ2-6; D not certain. CDR3 length: 14 residues. The V gene lost 5 bases and the J gene lost 0 bases, with 6 bases spanning the gap. Germline V gene lookup returns CDR1 SGHDT and CDR2 YYEEEE. The DNA of the CDR3 is TGTGCCAGCAGAACGAGCTCTGGGGCCAACGTCCTGACTTTC. It specifies CASRTSSGANVLTF.

The V gene is TRBV20-1, the J gene TRBJ1-6; a weak D match, TRBD1 (5 bases). Per germline, CDR1 DFQATT and CDR2 SNEGSKA (reference sequence). Trimming removed 3 bases from V and 9 bases from J, with 15 bases in between. The CDR3 totals 14 residues. CDR3 region: CSARDLSGVSPLHF. The CDR3 region has the DNA TGCAGTGCTAGGGACCTCTCGGGGGTTTCACCCCTCCACTTT.

This clonotype turned up a few times. The J gene is TRBJ2-1, the V gene TRBV5-1; a possible D gene is TRBD1 (6 bases). Between the trimmed V and J ends, which lost 0 bases and 4 bases, there was a span of 11 bases. Germline V gene data show CDR1 as SGHRS and CDR2 as YFSETQ. The CDR3 runs to 15 residues. The CDR3 here is CASSLEQGPYNEQFF. CDR3 in DNA: TGCGCCAGCAGCTTGGAGCAGGGGCCGTACAATGAGCAGTTCTTC.

The CDR3 region is CASRSRTRTQHF. CDR3 DNA: TGTGCCAGCAGGTCGAGGACAAGGACCCAGCATTTT. The chain links TRBV6-2 or TRBV6-3 to TRBJ1-5, with a weak D call TRBD1 (5 bases). CDR3 size: 12 residues. Deletions cut 6 bases from V and 11 bases from J, with 14 bases between. Germline CDR1 reads MNHEY; CDR2 reads SVGEGT.

CDR3: CASSVDGEGSHIYF. CDR3 coding DNA: TGTGCCAGCAGCGTAGATGGGGAGGGGAGTCACATATATTTT. This chain connects TRBV9 to TRBJ1-3; D possibly corresponds to TRBD1 (5 bases). Germline CDR1 SGDLS, CDR2 YYNGEE. The length of the CDR3 is 14 residues. V lost 0 bases, J lost 12 bases, and 16 bases lay in between. The entire variable domain, with the rest obtained from reference TRBV9 and TRBJ1-3, is as follows: DSGVTQTPKHLITATGQRVTLRCSPRSGDLSVYWYQQSLDQGLQFLIQYYNGEERAKGNILERFSAQQFPDLHSELNLSSLELGDSALYFCASSVDGEGSHIYFGEGSWLTVV.

This clonotype has just a few counts. This rearrangement joins TRBV7-2 to TRBJ1-5; D gene unclear. The CDR3 loop spans 14 amino acids. CDR1 is SGHTA, CDR2 FQGNSA, per germline. V was pared by 1 base and J by 7 bases, with 11 bases between. For the CDR3, the DNA is TGTGCCAGCAGCTTAGGAATAGGAAGCCAGCCCCAGCATTTT. Its translation is CASSLGIGSQPQHF.

This clonotype has just a few counts. The chain employs TRBV28 and TRBJ1-5; no firm D call. The CDR3 length is 13 residues. V was pared by 3 bases and J by 5 bases, with 8 bases between. Germline-derived CDR1 and CDR2 are MDHEN and SYDVKM. Here the CDR3 reads CASSFRQHQPQHF. CDR3 in DNA: TGTGCCAGCAGTTTTCGGCAGCATCAGCCCCAGCATTTT. Full variable domain (outside the CDR3, taken from reference TRBV28 and TRBJ1-5): DVKVTQSSRYLVKRTGEKVFLECVQDMDHENMFWYRQDPGLGLRLIYFSYDVKMKEKGDIPEGYSVSREKKERFSLILESASTNQTSMYLCASSFRQHQPQHFGDGTRLSIL.

The chain joins TRBV20-1 to TRBJ1-5; D not certain. Germline CDR1 and CDR2: DFQATT and SNEGSKA (reference sequence). The V end was cut by 6 bases, the J end by 1 base, with 22 bases between. This CDR3 is built from 17 residues. The CDR3 bases are TGCAGTGCCGCCGGAGAAGGGCATAAAGCGAGCAATCAGCCCCAGCATTTT. Protein: CSAAGEGHKASNQPQHF.

This clonotype was observed once. This chain connects TRBV3-1 to TRBJ1-2; a weak D match, TRBD1 (5 bases). The CDR3 extends over 16 amino acids. V shed 0 bases and J shed 5 bases, with 16 bases lying between them. Germline V lookup: CDR1 LGHDT, CDR2 YNNKEL (reference sequence). The CDR3: CASSQEEGTGGYGYTF. The DNA of the CDR3 is TGTGCCAGCAGCCAAGAGGAAGGAACAGGAGGGTATGGCTACACCTTC.

This clonotype appeared many times. This rearrangement joins TRBV9 to TRBJ2-3, with D perhaps given as TRBD1 or TRBD2 (5 bases each). The V gene's germline CDR1 is SGDLS and CDR2 YYNGEE. The CDR3 is 14 amino acids. Trimming stripped 4 bases from V and 2 bases from J, with 11 bases between. The CDR3 bases are TGTGCCAGCAGCCTGGGACCAGCCACAGATACGCAGTATTTT. Translating it yields CASSLGPATDTQYF.

This clonotype was picked up a small number of times. The chain recombines TRBV9 with TRBJ1-5, with 7 bases identical to TRBD1. The V and J ends lost 3 bases and 6 bases, in that order; junction bases with no gene match: 9. Germline assignment: CDR1 SGDLS and CDR2 YYNGEE. The CDR3 is made up of 15 amino acids. CDR3 protein: CASSAPGQTSQPQHF. CDR3 nucleotide sequence: TGTGCCAGCAGCGCCCCGGGACAGACTAGTCAGCCCCAGCATTTT.

V usage is TRBV18 and J usage is TRBJ2-3, with a weak D call TRBD1 (6 bases). Germline lookup yields CDR1 KGHSH and CDR2 LQKENI. This CDR3 has 14 amino acids. V gave up 1 base and J gave up 6 bases, with 11 bases separating them. CDR3 sequence reads: CASSPRTEEDTQYF. The CDR3 DNA reads as TGTGCCAGCTCACCACGGACAGAAGAGGATACGCAGTATTTT.

The gene calls are TRBV20-1 and TRBJ2-3, with TRBD2 identical over 7 bases. The V and J ends lost 6 bases and 0 bases, in that order; junction bases with no gene match: 9. This CDR3 region has 15 residues. Germline V CDR1 and CDR2: DFQATT, SNEGSKA (reference sequence). The CDR3 sequence: CSAPRGGASTDTQYF. The CDR3 bases are TGCAGTGCGCCTCGGGGAGGGGCTAGCACAGATACGCAGTATTTT.

As for this clonotype: Since a much larger clone is just one base distant, this may be a read error. This chain links TRBV2 with TRBJ1-1, with D perhaps TRBD1 (6 bases). Germline values: CDR1 SNHLY, CDR2 FYNNEI. The CDR3 length is 15 residues. CDR3 loop: CASSWDILENTGAFF. The CDR3 coding sequence is TGTGCCAGCAGTTGGGACATCTTAGAGAACACTGGAGCTTTCTTT.

This clonotype was seen a few times. This chain connects TRBV5-1 to TRBJ1-6; unclear D gene. CDR3 length: 16 residues. Germline V lookup: CDR1 SGHRS, CDR2 YFSETQ. Trimming shortened V by 2 bases and J by 0 bases, and 9 bases separated the two germline ends. CDR3 DNA: TGCGCCAGCAGCTTTTGGACCAGCTCCTATAATTCACCCCTCCACTTT. It translates to CASSFWTSSYNSPLHF.

This clonotype was seen ten or more times. The chain is built from TRBV9 and TRBJ2-7; D uncertain. Germline loops: CDR1 SGDLS, CDR2 YYNGEE. Deletions cut 3 bases from V and 1 base from J, with 11 bases between. This CDR3 has 14 residues. For the CDR3, the DNA is TGTGCCAGCAGCGCAGGTTATGGGTCCTACGAGCAGTACTTC. Translation gives CASSAGYGSYEQYF.

The genes are TRBV15 and TRBJ1-1; D might be TRBD1 (5 bases). Germline V gene lookup returns CDR1 LNHNV and CDR2 YYDKDF (reference sequence). V was clipped by 5 bases and J by 5 bases, with 15 bases between them. This CDR3 spans 14 amino acids. In nucleotides, the CDR3 is TGTGCCACCAGCCGCCGGGACTCCCGAACTGAAGCTTTCTTT. Translating it yields CATSRRDSRTEAFF.